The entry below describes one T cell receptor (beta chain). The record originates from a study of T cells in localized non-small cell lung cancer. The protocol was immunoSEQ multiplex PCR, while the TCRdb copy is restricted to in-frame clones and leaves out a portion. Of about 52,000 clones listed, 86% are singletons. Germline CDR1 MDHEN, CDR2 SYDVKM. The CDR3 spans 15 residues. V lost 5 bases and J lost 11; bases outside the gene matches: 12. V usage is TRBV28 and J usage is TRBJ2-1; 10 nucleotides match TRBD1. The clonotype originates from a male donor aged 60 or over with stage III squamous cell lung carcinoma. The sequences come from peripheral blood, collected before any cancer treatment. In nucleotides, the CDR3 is TGTGCCAGCAGTCTTCCCGGGACAGGGGTGTTGAAGCAGTTCTTC. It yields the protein CASSLPGTGVLKQFF.